Listed here are 13 T cell receptor beta chains from one sample, sequenced in a study of blood T cells in healthy people across ages. A second PCR of 7 to 11 cycles used a sample-barcoded 5' primer and a J-beta primer mix. TCRdb reprocessed the 5' RACE reads with MiXCR, giving one entry per CDR3 protein. This table has 1.8 million or so distinct CDR3 sequences, about 39% appearing once. Sequencing was performed on blood. The receptors here all came from a human donor in good health.

This clonotype was recorded many times. The chain links TRBV29-1 to TRBJ2-7; D is perhaps TRBD1 or TRBD2 (5 bases each). Trimming pared 7 bases from V and 7 bases from J, leaving 14 bases between. Per germline, CDR1 SQVTM and CDR2 ANQGSEA. The CDR3 has 11 amino acids. DNA of the CDR3: TGCAGCGCGGGGCTGTCGAGGGAGCAGTACTTC. Amino acid sequence: CSAGLSREQYF.

This clonotype appeared a few times. This rearrangement joins TRBV20-1 to TRBJ2-7; D possibly corresponds to TRBD1 (6 bases). CDR1 is DFQATT and CDR2 is SNEGSKA in the germline V gene (reference sequence). CDR3 length equals 13 residues. V shed 4 bases and J shed 2 bases, with 12 bases lying between them. The CDR3 sequence is CSATTGWTYEQYF. In DNA, the CDR3 is TGCAGTGCTACGACAGGCTGGACCTACGAGCAGTACTTC.

On this clonotype itself: One end of the junction varies from germline; a read error may be responsible. This chain joins TRBV28 and TRBJ2-5; 8 nucleotides line up with TRBD2. The CDR3 contains 16 residues. Per germline, CDR1 MDHEN and CDR2 SYDVKM. The CDR3 DNA sequence: TGTGCCAGCAGTACCCGGGGTAGCGGGGACCCTCGGACCCACTACTTC. This sequence encodes CASSTRGSGDPRTHYF. The whole variable domain, remainder taken from reference TRBV28 and TRBJ2-5, is DVKVTQSSRYLVKRTGEKVFLECVQDMDHENMFWYRQDPGLGLRLIYFSYDVKMKEKGDIPEGYSVSREKKERFSLILESASTNQTSMYLCASSTRGSGDPRTHYFGPGTRLLVL.

In its sample, this clonotype was seen a few times. The gene calls are TRBV7-2 and TRBJ1-1, with 9 bases matching TRBD1. The CDR3 is 14 residues long. Germline V gene sequence: CDR1 SGHTA, CDR2 FQGNSA. The V and J ends lost 2 bases and 5 bases, in that order; junction bases with no gene match: 3. The CDR3 sequence: CASSLYGTGTEAFF. CDR3 DNA sequence: TGTGCCAGCAGCTTATATGGGACAGGGACTGAAGCTTTCTTT.

This clonotype has only one observation. The genes are TRBV7-3 and TRBJ1-2, with 8 bases fitting TRBD1. Germline-derived CDR1 and CDR2 are SGHTA and FQGTGA. V trimming: 4 bases; J trimming: 14 bases; junction bases outside the gene matches: 12. The CDR3 length is 13 residues. CDR3 in amino acids: CASSSDSQGAKTF. The CDR3 DNA sequence: TGTGCCAGCAGCTCTGATAGTCAGGGGGCGAAAACCTTC.

The chain couples TRBV20-1 to TRBJ2-1; 7 bases map to TRBD1. CDR3 length: 20 residues. The V gene end was trimmed by 0 bases and the J gene end by 8 bases; junction bases not matched to a gene: 25. Germline-derived CDR1 and CDR2 are DFQATT and SNEGSKA (reference sequence). The CDR3 nucleotides are TGCAGTGCTAGAGATCCATCAGTGGCAAAACAGGGGATGTTCTGGGATGAGCAGTTCTTC. Its protein is CSARDPSVAKQGMFWDEQFF.

The chain has TRBV12-3 or TRBV12-4 and TRBJ2-5; TRBD2 matches at 9 bases. Losses at the gene ends were 3 bases for V and 2 bases for J; bases not matched to a gene: 7. The CDR3 has 16 residues. CDR3 in DNA: TGTGCCAGCAGTTTTGGACCGACTAGCGGACAAGAGACCCAGTACTTC. This translates into CASSFGPTSGQETQYF.

The gene calls are TRBV5-1 and TRBJ1-5; unclear D gene. Germline CDR1 is SGHRS and CDR2 is YFSETQ. CDR3 length: 13 residues. V lost 4 bases and J lost 5, with 10 bases in between. In DNA form, the CDR3 reads TGCGCCAGCAGCCTGACAAACGATCAGCCCCAGCATTTT. Translation gives CASSLTNDQPQHF.

This clonotype came up a few times. The V call is TRBV24-1, the J call TRBJ1-2; the match to TRBD1 covers 7 bases. The CDR3 is made up of 14 amino acids. CDR1 and CDR2 (germline): KGHDR, SFDVKD. V shed 7 bases and J 0 bases; nucleotides not matched to a gene: 4. CDR3 coding DNA: TGTGCCACCAGCCTTACAGGGGCTAACTATGGCTACACCTTC. Translation gives CATSLTGANYGYTF.

The chain joins TRBV7-9 to TRBJ1-4; the match to TRBD1 covers 9 bases. The germline V gene encodes CDR1 SEHNR and CDR2 FQNEAQ (reference sequence). CDR3 length: 17 residues. The V segment lost 5 bases and the J segment 2 bases; nucleotides outside the gene matches: 9. The CDR3 DNA follows: TGTGCCAGCAGCCGCGAGGACAGGGGATCTACTAATGAAAAACTGTTTTTT. Its protein product is CASSREDRGSTNEKLFF.

This chain joins TRBV19 and TRBJ2-5, with D maybe TRBD1 (5 bases). The ends were cut back, 5 bases at V and 4 bases at J, with 14 bases in the middle. This CDR3 has 14 amino acids. Germline CDR1 reads LNHDA; CDR2 reads SQIVND (reference sequence). The CDR3 DNA is TGTGCCAGTAGTCCACAGGCGACTTTAGAGACCCAGTACTTC. Its translation is CASSPQATLETQYF. The full variable domain, completed using reference TRBV19 and TRBJ2-5, is DGGITQSPKYLFRKEGQNVTLSCEQNLNHDAMYWYRQDPGQGLRLIYYSQIVNDFQKGDIAEGYSVSREKKESFPLTVTSAQKNPTAFYLCASSPQATLETQYFGPGTRLLVL.

This rearrangement joins TRBV7-3 to TRBJ1-3; D unclear. The V gene's germline CDR1 is SGHTA and CDR2 FQGTGA. The CDR3 length is 13 residues. Trimming took off 5 bases at V and 3 bases at J, with 8 bases between the two ends. The CDR3 sequence is CASSAGIGNTIYF. The CDR3 nucleotides read TGTGCCAGCAGCGCTGGGATTGGAAACACCATATATTTT.

The chain is built from TRBV4-2 and TRBJ2-7, with 8 bases lining up with TRBD2. V gave up 0 bases and J gave up 3 bases; unmatched junction bases: 4. This CDR3 spans 15 amino acids. Germline V gene data show CDR1 as LGHNA and CDR2 as YNFKEQ. The CDR3 loop is CASSQDSGGLYEQYF. CDR3 coding DNA: TGTGCCAGCAGCCAAGATTCGGGGGGGCTCTACGAGCAGTACTTC.